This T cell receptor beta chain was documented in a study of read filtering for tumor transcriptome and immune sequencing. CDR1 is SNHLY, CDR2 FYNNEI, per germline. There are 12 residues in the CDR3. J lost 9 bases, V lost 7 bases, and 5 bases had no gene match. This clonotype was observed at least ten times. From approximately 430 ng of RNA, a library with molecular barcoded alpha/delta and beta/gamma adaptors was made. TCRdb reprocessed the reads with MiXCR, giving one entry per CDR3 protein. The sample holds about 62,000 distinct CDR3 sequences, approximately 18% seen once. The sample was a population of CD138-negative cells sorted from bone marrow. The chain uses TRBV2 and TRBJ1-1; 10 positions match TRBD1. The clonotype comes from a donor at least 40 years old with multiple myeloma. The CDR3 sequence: CASNPGQGQAFF. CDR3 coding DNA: TGTGCCAGCAACCCGGGACAGGGGCAAGCTTTCTTT.